This is a list of T cell receptor beta chains from one sample in a study of T-cell reconstitution after alpha-beta-depleted transplantation in children. TCRdb called the PCR reads again in MiXCR, with one record for every CDR3 protein. The sample has roughly 100,000 distinct CDR3 sequences; 4.5% to 7.5% are singletons. Sequenced here: PBMCs, mostly from graft donor cells, sampled 60 days after TCRalphabeta/CD19-depleted stem cell transplant. Every receptor here comes from a female patient aged 2-9 years who had a stem cell transplant for Fanconi anemia, so the T cells may come from the graft donor. Both conserved end residues are part of each CDR3. D genes are given only for firm matches. Size is stated for part of the rows, as once, few or many counts, or as a class when the clone is expanded.

v_call	clone_size	d_call	j_call	cdr3_nt	cdr3_aa
TRBV7-9	many	-	TRBJ2-3	TGTGCCAGCACCCCTTTTATAGCCAACACAGATACGCAGTATTTT	CASTPFIANTDTQYF
TRBV10-3	-	-	TRBJ2-6	TGTGCCATCAGTGAGGTGGCAGGTGGGGCCAACGTCCTGACTTTC	CAISEVAGGANVLTF
TRBV20-1	many	TRBD1	TRBJ2-5	TGCAGTGCTCTCGGACAGGGCCAAGAGACCCAGTACTTC	CSALGQGQETQYF
TRBV5-1	few	TRBD1	TRBJ2-1	TGCGCCAGCAGTTCAATCAGGGGGCCCGACATTGAGCAGTTCTTC	CASSSIRGPDIEQFF
TRBV5-1	many	-	TRBJ2-3	TGCGCCAGCAGCTTGGCCCCCCGCACAGATACGCAGTATTTT	CASSLAPRTDTQYF
TRBV4-1	many	TRBD2	TRBJ2-7	TGCGCCAGCAGCTACTTAGCGGGACGGGAGCAGTACTTC	CASSYLAGREQYF
TRBV7-2	few	TRBD1	TRBJ1-2	TGTGCCAGCAGCTACCGACAGGGAGGAACAAATGGCTACACCTTC	CASSYRQGGTNGYTF
TRBV9	few	-	TRBJ2-5	TGTGCCAGCAGCGCCGAAGTAGATCTACAAGAGACCCAGTACTTC	CASSAEVDLQETQYF
TRBV29-1	many	TRBD1	TRBJ2-7	TGCAGCGTTGACGGACAGGGCACCTACGAGCAGTACTTC	CSVDGQGTYEQYF
TRBV18	few	-	TRBJ2-3	TGTGCCAGCTCACCGGGACCAATCACAGATACGCAGTATTTT	CASSPGPITDTQYF
TRBV5-1	few	-	TRBJ2-3	TGCGCCAGCAGCCGGACAGCCATCACAGATACGCAGTATTTT	CASSRTAITDTQYF
TRBV5-1	many	-	TRBJ2-2	TGCGCCAGCAGCGCCCGTGGATACTCGAACACCGGGGAGCTGTTTTTT	CASSARGYSNTGELFF
TRBV2	many	-	TRBJ2-7	TGTGCCAACCGGGACAACTCCTACGAGCAGTACTTC	CANRDNSYEQYF
TRBV5-1	few	-	TRBJ1-1	TGCGCCAGCAGCTTGGACGGACAGCAAAACACTGAAGCTTTCTTT	CASSLDGQQNTEAFF
TRBV12-3/TRBV12-4	-	-	TRBJ2-6	TGTGCCAGCAGTTTTGACTTCGCCTCTGGGGCCAACGTCCTGACTTTC	CASSFDFASGANVLTF
TRBV20-1	many	TRBD1	TRBJ2-7	TGCAGTGCTAGAGGGGGACAGGGGGGCTACGAGCAGTACTTC	CSARGGQGGYEQYF
TRBV2	few	-	TRBJ1-2	TGTGCCAGCAGTCACGGGAGGGAGTACGTCCGTAGTGGCTACACCTTC	CASSHGREYVRSGYTF
TRBV4-1	few	-	TRBJ2-7	TGCGCCAGCAGCCAAGAGGCGCCGTCGACCTACGAGCAGTACTTC	CASSQEAPSTYEQYF
TRBV7-2	few	-	TRBJ2-1	TGTGCCAGCAGCTTAGCTTCTAGCTCCTACAATGAGCAGTTCTTC	CASSLASSSYNEQFF
TRBV4-1	many	TRBD2	TRBJ2-2	TGCGCCAGCAGCCACTTTAGCGGGGGGAACACCGGGGAGCTGTTTTTT	CASSHFSGGNTGELFF
TRBV19	-	-	TRBJ2-1	TGTGCCAGTAGTATATCCTACAATGAGCAGTTCTTC	CASSISYNEQFF
TRBV11-2	medium-sized	-	TRBJ2-3	TGTGCCAGCAGCTTAGCGCCAGGGGCGGCAGATACGCAGTATTTT	CASSLAPGAADTQYF
TRBV14	many	-	TRBJ1-1	TGTGCCAGCAGCCTCCACAGAAACACTGAAGCTTTCTTT	CASSLHRNTEAFF
TRBV28	-	TRBD1	TRBJ2-7	TGTGCCAGCAGTCGTCCCGGGACAGTCCCTGGAGAGCAGTACTTC	CASSRPGTVPGEQYF
TRBV12-3/TRBV12-4	few	TRBD2	TRBJ2-1	TGTACCAGCAGTTTCCCAAGCGGGGGGGTATTCTGGGGCAATGAGCAGTTCTTC	CTSSFPSGGVFWGNEQFF
TRBV12-5	many	TRBD2	TRBJ2-1	TGTGCTAGTGATTCTCCTCCCTCGGGGGGAAACAATGAGCAGTTCTTC	CASDSPPSGGNNEQFF
TRBV11-3	many	-	TRBJ2-2	TGTGCCAGCAGCTCGACTACCGGGGAGCTGTTTTTT	CASSSTTGELFF
TRBV7-9	-	-	TRBJ2-1	TGTGCCAGCAGCCAAGGCCTAGCAGACAATGAGCAGTTCTTC	CASSQGLADNEQFF
TRBV5-1	many	-	TRBJ2-7	TGCGCCAGCAGCCTTTTTTCGACAGGGACTGGCTACGAGCAGTACTTC	CASSLFSTGTGYEQYF
TRBV9	many	-	TRBJ2-2	TGTGCCAGCAGCGTAGGAATGGGTATCACCGGGGAGCTGTTTTTT	CASSVGMGITGELFF
TRBV19	many	TRBD2	TRBJ2-7	TGTGCCAGTAGTATGGGACTAGCGGAACTCTACGAGCAGTACTTC	CASSMGLAELYEQYF
TRBV11-2	-	TRBD2	TRBJ2-3	TGTGCCAGCAGCGCCAAGCGGGGGGGCAGCACAGATACGCAGTATTTT	CASSAKRGGSTDTQYF
TRBV12-3/TRBV12-4	many	-	TRBJ2-2	TGTGCCAGCACCTCGACCCGGCCGAACACCGGGGAGCTGTTTTTT	CASTSTRPNTGELFF
TRBV20-1	many	TRBD2	TRBJ2-7	TGCAGTGCTAGTAGTAGCGGGGGGTCCTACGAGCAGTACTTC	CSASSSGGSYEQYF
TRBV7-9	many	TRBD1	TRBJ2-1	TGTGCCAGCAGCCCATTCTGGACAGGGAGCGCCTACAATGAGCAGTTCTTC	CASSPFWTGSAYNEQFF
TRBV4-1	-	TRBD1	TRBJ2-4	TGCGCCAGCAGCCAAGAGTGGACAGGGCCAAAAAACATTCAGTACTTC	CASSQEWTGPKNIQYF
TRBV21-1	many	-	TRBJ2-4	TGTGCCAGCCGAAAGGGGGTTCAAAACATTCAGTACTTC	CASRKGVQNIQYF
TRBV9	many	-	TRBJ2-2	TGTGCCAGCAGCGAAGGCACAAATATTAGATACACCGGGGAGCTGTTTTTT	CASSEGTNIRYTGELFF
TRBV20-1	many	TRBD2	TRBJ2-5	TGCAGTGCTCGACTAGCGGGAGGTCTAGAGACCCAGTACTTC	CSARLAGGLETQYF
TRBV6-2/TRBV6-3	many	-	TRBJ2-1	TGTGCCAGCAGGGAAGTTTACAATGAGCAGTTCTTC	CASREVYNEQFF
TRBV5-5	few	-	TRBJ2-2	TGTGCCAGCAGCTTGGGCCAGGGGCACACCGGGGAGCTGTTTTTT	CASSLGQGHTGELFF
TRBV12-3/TRBV12-4	-	-	TRBJ2-7	TGTGCCAGCAGTCCAGACGGACCCTACGAGCAGTACTTC	CASSPDGPYEQYF
TRBV10-3	few	TRBD1	TRBJ2-5	TGTGCCATCAGCGACAGGGTAGAGACCCAGTACTTC	CAISDRVETQYF
TRBV18	-	-	TRBJ2-7	TGTGCCAGCTCACCAGGGGACGAGCAGTACTTC	CASSPGDEQYF
TRBV3-1	few	-	TRBJ2-4	TGTGCCAGCAGCCAAGATCGAACAGGGACAATAGCCAAAAACATTCAGTACTTC	CASSQDRTGTIAKNIQYF
TRBV5-1	many	-	TRBJ2-1	TGCGCCAGCGTGGACGTTTCCAATGAGCAGTTCTTC	CASVDVSNEQFF
TRBV7-3	few	TRBD2	TRBJ2-3	TGTGCCAGCAGCTCCATAGCGGGAGAGGGAGATACGCAGTATTTT	CASSSIAGEGDTQYF
TRBV20-1	-	-	TRBJ2-1	TGCAGTGGTGGGTCAGGGAACAATGAGCAGTTCTTC	CSGGSGNNEQFF
TRBV10-3	many	-	TRBJ1-2	TGTGCCATCAGTACAAGCCAACGGGGGCGCGACTATGGCTACACCTTC	CAISTSQRGRDYGYTF
TRBV11-2	few	TRBD1	TRBJ1-2	TGTGCCAGCAGCTTATTAGCCCCGAAAACTGAACAGGGGGCGGAGGATGGCGGCTACACCTTC	CASSLLAPKTEQGAEDGGYTF
TRBV4-2	-	-	TRBJ1-2	TGTGCCAGCAGCCAAGATGTAGGGGCAGGGAACTATGGCTACACCTTC	CASSQDVGAGNYGYTF
TRBV20-1	few	TRBD1	TRBJ2-1	TGCAGTGCCTGGGACAGGGGTTCCTACAATGAGCAGTTCTTC	CSAWDRGSYNEQFF
TRBV20-1	many	TRBD2	TRBJ2-3	TGCAGTGCACATCTACTAGCGGGGGATCGCACAGATACGCAGTATTTT	CSAHLLAGDRTDTQYF